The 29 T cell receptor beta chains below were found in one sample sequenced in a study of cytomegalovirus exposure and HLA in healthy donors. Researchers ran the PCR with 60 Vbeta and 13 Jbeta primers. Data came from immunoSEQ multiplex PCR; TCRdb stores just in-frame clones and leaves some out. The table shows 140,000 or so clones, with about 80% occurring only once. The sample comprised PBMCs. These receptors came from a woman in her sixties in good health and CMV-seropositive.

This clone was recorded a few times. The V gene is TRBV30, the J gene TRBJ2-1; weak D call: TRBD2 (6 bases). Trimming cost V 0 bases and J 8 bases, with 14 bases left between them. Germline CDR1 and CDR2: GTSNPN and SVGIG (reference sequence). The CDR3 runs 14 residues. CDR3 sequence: CAWSVRRGSDEQFF. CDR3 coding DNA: TGTGCCTGGAGTGTAAGGAGGGGTAGCGATGAGCAGTTCTTC.

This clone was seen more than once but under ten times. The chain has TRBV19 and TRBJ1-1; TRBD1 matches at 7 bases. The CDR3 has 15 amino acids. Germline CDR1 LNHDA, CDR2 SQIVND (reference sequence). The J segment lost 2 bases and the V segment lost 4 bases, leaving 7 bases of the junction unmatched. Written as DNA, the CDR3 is TGTGCCAGTAGTACCGGACAGGACATTAACACTGAAGCTTTCTTT. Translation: CASSTGQDINTEAFF.

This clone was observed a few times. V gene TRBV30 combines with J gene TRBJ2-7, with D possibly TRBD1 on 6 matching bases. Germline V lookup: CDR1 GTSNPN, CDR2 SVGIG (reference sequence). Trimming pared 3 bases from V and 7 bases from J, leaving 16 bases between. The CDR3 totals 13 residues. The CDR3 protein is CAWRGYRESEQYF. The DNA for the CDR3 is TGTGCCTGGAGAGGATACAGGGAGTCGGAGCAGTACTTC.

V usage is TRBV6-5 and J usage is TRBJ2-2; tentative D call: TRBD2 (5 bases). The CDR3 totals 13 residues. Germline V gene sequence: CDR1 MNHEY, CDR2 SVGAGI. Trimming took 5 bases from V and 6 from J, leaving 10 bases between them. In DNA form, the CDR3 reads TGTGCCAGCAGTCTCGAGGGATCCGGGGAGCTGTTTTTT. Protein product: CASSLEGSGELFF.

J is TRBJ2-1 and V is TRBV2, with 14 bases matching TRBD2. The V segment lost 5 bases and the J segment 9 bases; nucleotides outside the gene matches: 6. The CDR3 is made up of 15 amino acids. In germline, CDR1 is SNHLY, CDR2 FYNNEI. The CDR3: CASSPGLAGAREQFF. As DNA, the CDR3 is TGTGCCAGCAGTCCGGGACTAGCGGGAGCACGTGAGCAGTTCTTC.

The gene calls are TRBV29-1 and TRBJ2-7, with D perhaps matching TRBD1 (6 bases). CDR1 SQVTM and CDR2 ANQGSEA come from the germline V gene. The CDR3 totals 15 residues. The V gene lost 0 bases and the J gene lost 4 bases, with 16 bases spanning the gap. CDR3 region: CSVEDFQGLTYEQYF. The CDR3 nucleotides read TGCAGCGTTGAAGATTTTCAGGGGTTAACTTACGAGCAGTACTTC.

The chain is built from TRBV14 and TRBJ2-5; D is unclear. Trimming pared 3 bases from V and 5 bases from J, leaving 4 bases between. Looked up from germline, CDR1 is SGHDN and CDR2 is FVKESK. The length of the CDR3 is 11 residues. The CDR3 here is CASSHSETQYF. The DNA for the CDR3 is TGTGCCAGCAGCCACTCTGAGACCCAGTACTTC.

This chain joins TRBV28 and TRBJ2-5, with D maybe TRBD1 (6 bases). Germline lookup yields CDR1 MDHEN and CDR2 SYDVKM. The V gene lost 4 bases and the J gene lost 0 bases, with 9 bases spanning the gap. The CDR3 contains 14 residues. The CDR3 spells CASSYGQNQETQYF. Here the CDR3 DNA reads TGTGCCAGCAGTTACGGACAGAACCAAGAGACCCAGTACTTC.

CDR3 region: CASSFGLDKETQYF. The CDR3 coding sequence is TGCGCCAGCAGCTTCGGACTAGACAAAGAGACCCAGTACTTC. The chain uses TRBV5-1 and TRBJ2-5; 7 bases align to TRBD2. The germline V gene has CDR1 SGHRS and CDR2 YFSETQ. The CDR3 loop spans 14 amino acids. The trim removed 2 bases at V and 3 bases at J, leaving 4 bases unmatched. The entire variable domain, with the rest obtained from reference TRBV5-1 and TRBJ2-5, is as follows: KAGVTQTPRYLIKTRGQQVTLSCSPISGHRSVSWYQQTPGQGLQFLFEYFSETQRNKGNFPGRFSGRQFSNSRSEMNVSTLELGDSALYLCASSFGLDKETQYFGPGTRLLVL.

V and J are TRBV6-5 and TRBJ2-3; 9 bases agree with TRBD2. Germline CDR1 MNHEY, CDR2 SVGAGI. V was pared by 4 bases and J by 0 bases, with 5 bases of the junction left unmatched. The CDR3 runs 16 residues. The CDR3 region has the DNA TGTGCCAGCAGTTGGGACACTAGCGGGAGCACAGATACGCAGTATTTT. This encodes CASSWDTSGSTDTQYF.

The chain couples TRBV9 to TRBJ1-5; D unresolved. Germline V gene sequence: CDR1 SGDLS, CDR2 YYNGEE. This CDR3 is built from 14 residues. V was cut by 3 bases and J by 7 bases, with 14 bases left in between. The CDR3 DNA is TGTGCCAGCAGCGCTGAGGGAACGGGACAGCCCCAGCATTTT. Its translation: CASSAEGTGQPQHF.

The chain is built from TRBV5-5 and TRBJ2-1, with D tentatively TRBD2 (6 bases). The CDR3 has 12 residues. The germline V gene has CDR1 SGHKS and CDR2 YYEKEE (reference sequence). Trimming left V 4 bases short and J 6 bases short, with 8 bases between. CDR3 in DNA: TGTGCCAGCAGCCGGAGGGGCAATGAGCAGTTCTTC. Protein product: CASSRRGNEQFF.

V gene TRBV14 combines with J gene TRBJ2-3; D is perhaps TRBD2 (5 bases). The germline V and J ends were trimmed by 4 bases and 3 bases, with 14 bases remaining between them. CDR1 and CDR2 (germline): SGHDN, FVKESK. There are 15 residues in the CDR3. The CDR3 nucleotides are TGTGCCAGCAGCCCATGGGGAGCAGGAACAGATACGCAGTATTTT. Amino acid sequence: CASSPWGAGTDTQYF.

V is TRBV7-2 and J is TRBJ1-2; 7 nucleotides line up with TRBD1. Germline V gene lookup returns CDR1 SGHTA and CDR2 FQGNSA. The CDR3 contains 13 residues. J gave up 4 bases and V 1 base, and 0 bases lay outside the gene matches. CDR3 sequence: CASSLDRGYGYTF. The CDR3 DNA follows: TGTGCCAGCAGCTTAGACAGGGGCTATGGCTACACCTTC. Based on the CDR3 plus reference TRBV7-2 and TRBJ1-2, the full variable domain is GAGVSQSPSNKVTEKGKDVELRCDPISGHTALYWYRQSLGQGLEFLIYFQGNSAPDKSGLPSDRFSAERTGGSVSTLTIQRTQQEDSAVYLCASSLDRGYGYTFGSGTRLTVV.

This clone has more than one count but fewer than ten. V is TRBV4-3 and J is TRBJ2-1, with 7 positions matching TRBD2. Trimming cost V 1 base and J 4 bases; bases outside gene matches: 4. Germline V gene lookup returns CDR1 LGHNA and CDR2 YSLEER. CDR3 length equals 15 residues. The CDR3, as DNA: TGCGCCAGCAGCCAAGGCCTAGCGGATTACAATGAGCAGTTCTTC. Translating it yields CASSQGLADYNEQFF.

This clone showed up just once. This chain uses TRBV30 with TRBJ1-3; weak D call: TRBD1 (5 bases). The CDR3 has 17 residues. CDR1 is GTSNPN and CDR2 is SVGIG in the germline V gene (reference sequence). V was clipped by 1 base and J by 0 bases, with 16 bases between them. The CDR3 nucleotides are TGTGCCTGGAGTGATACGGGGGACGGCAACTCTGGAAACACCATATATTTT. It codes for CAWSDTGDGNSGNTIYF.

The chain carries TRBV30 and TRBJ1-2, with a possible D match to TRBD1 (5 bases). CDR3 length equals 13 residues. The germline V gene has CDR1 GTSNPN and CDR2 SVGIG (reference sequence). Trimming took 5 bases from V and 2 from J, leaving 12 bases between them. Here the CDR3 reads CAWGGTGNYGYTF. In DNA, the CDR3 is TGTGCCTGGGGCGGGACGGGGAACTATGGCTACACCTTC.

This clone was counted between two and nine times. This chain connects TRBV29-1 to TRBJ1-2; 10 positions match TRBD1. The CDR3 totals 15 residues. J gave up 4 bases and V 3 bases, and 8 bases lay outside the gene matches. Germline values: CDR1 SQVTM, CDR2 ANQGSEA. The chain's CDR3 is CSVDPGTGDSYGYTF. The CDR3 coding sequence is TGCAGCGTTGATCCGGGGACAGGGGACTCCTATGGCTACACCTTC.

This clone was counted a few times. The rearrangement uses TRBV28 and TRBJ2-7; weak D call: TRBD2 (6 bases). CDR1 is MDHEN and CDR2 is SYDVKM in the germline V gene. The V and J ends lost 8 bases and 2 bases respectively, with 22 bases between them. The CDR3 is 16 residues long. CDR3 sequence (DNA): TGTGCCAGCCTTAAGTTGGCGGGAAGCTTGGCCTACGAGCAGTACTTC. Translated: CASLKLAGSLAYEQYF.

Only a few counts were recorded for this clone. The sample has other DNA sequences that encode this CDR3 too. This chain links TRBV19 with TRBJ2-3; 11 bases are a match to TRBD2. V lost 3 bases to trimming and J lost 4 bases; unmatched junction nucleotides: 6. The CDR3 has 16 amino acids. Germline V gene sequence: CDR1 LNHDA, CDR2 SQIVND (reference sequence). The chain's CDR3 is CASSIILAGGPDTQYF. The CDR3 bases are TGTGCCAGTAGTATCATCCTAGCGGGAGGCCCAGATACGCAGTATTTT.

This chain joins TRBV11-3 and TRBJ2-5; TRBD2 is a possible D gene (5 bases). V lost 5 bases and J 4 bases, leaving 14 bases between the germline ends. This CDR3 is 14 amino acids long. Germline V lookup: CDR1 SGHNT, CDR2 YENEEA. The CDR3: CASSGGRGGETQYF. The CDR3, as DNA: TGTGCCAGCAGCGGCGGGCGAGGAGGAGAGACCCAGTACTTC.

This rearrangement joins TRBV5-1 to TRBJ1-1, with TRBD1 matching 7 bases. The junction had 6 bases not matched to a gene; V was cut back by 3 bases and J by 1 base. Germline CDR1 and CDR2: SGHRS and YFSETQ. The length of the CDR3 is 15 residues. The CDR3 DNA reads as TGCGCCAGCAGCTCGGGCGACAGGGCGAACACTGAAGCTTTCTTT. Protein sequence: CASSSGDRANTEAFF.

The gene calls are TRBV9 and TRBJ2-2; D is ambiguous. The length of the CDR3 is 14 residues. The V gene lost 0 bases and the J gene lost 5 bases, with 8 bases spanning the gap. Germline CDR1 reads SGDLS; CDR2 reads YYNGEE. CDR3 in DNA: TGTGCCAGCAGCGTAGACGGGTCGACCGGGGAGCTGTTTTTT. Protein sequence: CASSVDGSTGELFF. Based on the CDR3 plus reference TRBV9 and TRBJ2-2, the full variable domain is DSGVTQTPKHLITATGQRVTLRCSPRSGDLSVYWYQQSLDQGLQFLIQYYNGEERAKGNILERFSAQQFPDLHSELNLSSLELGDSALYFCASSVDGSTGELFFGEGSRLTVL.

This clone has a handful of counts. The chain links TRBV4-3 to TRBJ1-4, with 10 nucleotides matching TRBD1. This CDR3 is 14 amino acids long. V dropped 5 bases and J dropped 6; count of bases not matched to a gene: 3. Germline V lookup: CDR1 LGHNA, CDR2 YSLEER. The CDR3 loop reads CASSAGTGDEKLFF. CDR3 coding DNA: TGCGCCAGCAGCGCAGGGACAGGGGATGAAAAACTGTTTTTT.

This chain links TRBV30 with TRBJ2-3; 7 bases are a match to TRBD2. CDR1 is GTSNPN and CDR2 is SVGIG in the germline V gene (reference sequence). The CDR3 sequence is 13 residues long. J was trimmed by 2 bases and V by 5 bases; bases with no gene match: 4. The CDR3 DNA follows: TGTGCCTGGGGGACTACCGACACAGATACGCAGTATTTT. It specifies CAWGTTDTDTQYF.

The CDR3 DNA reads TGTGCCAGCAGTGAACGGTTTCAACCCTACGAGCAGTACTTC. Translating it yields CASSERFQPYEQYF. The J gene is TRBJ2-7, the V gene TRBV2; D call uncertain. CDR3 length: 14 amino acids. Germline values: CDR1 SNHLY, CDR2 FYNNEI. Trimming pared 2 bases from V and 2 bases from J, leaving 10 bases between. The full variable domain, rest sourced from reference TRBV2 and TRBJ2-7, is EPEVTQTPSHQVTQMGQEVILRCVPISNHLYFYWYRQILGQKVEFLVSFYNNEISEKSEIFDDQFSVERPDGSNFTLKIRSTKLEDSAMYFCASSERFQPYEQYFGPGTRLTVT.

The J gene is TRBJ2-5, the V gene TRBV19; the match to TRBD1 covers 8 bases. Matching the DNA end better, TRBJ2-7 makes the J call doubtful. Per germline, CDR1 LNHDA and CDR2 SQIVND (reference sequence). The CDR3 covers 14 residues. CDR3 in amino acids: CASKVATGGYEQYF. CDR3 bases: TGTGCCAGTAAAGTCGCCACAGGGGGCTACGAGCAGTACTTC.

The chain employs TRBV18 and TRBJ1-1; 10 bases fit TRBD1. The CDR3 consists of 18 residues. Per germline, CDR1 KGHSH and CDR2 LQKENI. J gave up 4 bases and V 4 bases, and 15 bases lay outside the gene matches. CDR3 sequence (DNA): TGTGCCAGCTCACTCTCGACAGGGGGCGCGATAAGGGGCACTGAAGCTTTCTTT. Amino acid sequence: CASSLSTGGAIRGTEAFF. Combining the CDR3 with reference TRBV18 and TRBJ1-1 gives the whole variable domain NAGVMQNPRHLVRRRGQEARLRCSPMKGHSHVYWYRQLPEEGLKFMVYLQKENIIDESGMPKERFSAEFPKEGPSILRIQQVVRGDSAAYFCASSLSTGGAIRGTEAFFGQGTRLTVV.

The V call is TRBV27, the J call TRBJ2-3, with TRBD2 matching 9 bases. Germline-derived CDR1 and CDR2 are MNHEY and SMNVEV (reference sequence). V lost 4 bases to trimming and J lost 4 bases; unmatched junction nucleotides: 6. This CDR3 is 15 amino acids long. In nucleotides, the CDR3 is TGTGCCAGCAGTTCAGAGCGGGAGGCGGCAGATACGCAGTATTTT. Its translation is CASSSEREAADTQYF.